The present entry profiles one T cell receptor (beta chain) with its context. The CDR3 covers 15 residues. Unmatched junction bases numbered 4, after V lost 5 bases and J lost 1 base. The germline V gene has CDR1 LGHNA and CDR2 YNFKEQ. The method was immunoSEQ multiplex PCR; TCRdb's version includes in-frame clones alone and lacks a portion of them. The sample consists of some 270,000 clones, 86% of them appearing once. The sample originates from a study of blood T cell repertoires in COVID-19. This TCR derives from a woman of 80 years or more with COVID-19, enrolled during active disease. The chain couples TRBV4-2 to TRBJ2-3, with 9 bases lining up with TRBD1. Sequencing was carried out using peripheral blood. CDR3 amino acids: CASSSGDRGTDTQYF. CDR3 bases: TGTGCCAGCAGCTCCGGGGACAGGGGCACAGATACGCAGTATTTT.